The present entry profiles one T cell receptor (beta chain) with its context. Germline lookup yields CDR1 SGHVS and CDR2 FNYEAQ. Trimming stripped 0 bases from V and 8 bases from J, with 10 bases between. The CDR3 sequence is 14 residues long. This entry comes from a study of blood T cell repertoires in COVID-19. Study as a whole: From the United States, Italy and Spain came samples of acute and convalescent COVID-19.

Clones were sequenced by immunoSEQ multiplex PCR, and TCRdb holds only the in-frame ones, with some missing. Counted here are fewer than 450,000 clones, more than 75% occurring once; the ten biggest clones make up roughly 0.94%. This clonotype was obtained from a woman aged 25-40 years who had recovered from COVID-19. The sequenced material came from PBMCs or T cells enriched from blood (not recorded which). This sequence joins TRBV7-6 and TRBJ2-2, with D unresolved. Written as DNA, the CDR3 is TGTGCCAGCAGCTTAGCAATGGGCACAGGGGAGCTGTTTTTT. The encoded protein is CASSLAMGTGELFF.